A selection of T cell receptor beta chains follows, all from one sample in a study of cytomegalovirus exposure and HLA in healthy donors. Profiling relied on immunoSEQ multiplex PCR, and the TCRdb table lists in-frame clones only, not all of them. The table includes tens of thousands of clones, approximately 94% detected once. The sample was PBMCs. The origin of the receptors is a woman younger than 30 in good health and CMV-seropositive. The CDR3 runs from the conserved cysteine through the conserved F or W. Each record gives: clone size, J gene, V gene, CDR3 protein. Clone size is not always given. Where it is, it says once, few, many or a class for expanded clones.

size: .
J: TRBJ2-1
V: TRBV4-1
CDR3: CASSQEAAGNYNEQFF

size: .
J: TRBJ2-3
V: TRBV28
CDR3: CASSLRGARDTQYF

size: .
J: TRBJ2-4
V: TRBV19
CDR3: CASSISRARDIQYF

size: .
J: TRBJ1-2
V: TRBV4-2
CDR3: CASSRPTGDYGYTF

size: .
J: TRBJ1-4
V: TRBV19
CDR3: CASSIDRDSNEKLFF

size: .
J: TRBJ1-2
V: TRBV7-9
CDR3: CASSLDEGYGYTF

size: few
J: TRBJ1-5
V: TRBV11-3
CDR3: CASSGPGQGPQVGQPQHF

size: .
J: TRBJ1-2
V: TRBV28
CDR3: CASSQIGTVGYGYTF

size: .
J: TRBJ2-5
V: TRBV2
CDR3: CASSRDRGQETQYF

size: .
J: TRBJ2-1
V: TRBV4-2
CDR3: CASSQPHGESYNEQFF